A selection of T cell receptor beta chains follows, all from one sample in a study of T cell repertoires and HLA-DP antigens. Their recognized antigens are unknown. Libraries were prepared by immunoSEQ multiplex PCR; TCRdb keeps only in-frame clonotypes and omits some of them. In the table there are around 90,000 clones, roughly nine tenths of which are singletons. The sequenced material came from CD4+ T cells from PBMCs. The receptors stem from a man aged 50-59 years in good health and CMV-seronegative. Each CDR3 is given without its conserved first and last residue. The order of the fields is J gene, clone size, CDR3 length, V gene, CDR3 protein. For some rows the clone size is stated as once, few or many, or as a class when expanded; others skip it.

j_gene: TRBJ2-1
abundance: NA
len: 13
v_gene: TRBV11-2
CDR3aa: ASSPERLARNEQF

j_gene: TRBJ2-3
abundance: few
len: 14
v_gene: TRBV7-3
CDR3aa: ASSRSSGGGTDTQY

j_gene: TRBJ1-2
abundance: NA
len: 12
v_gene: TRBV7-2
CDR3aa: ASSLQLGSYGYT

j_gene: TRBJ2-5
abundance: NA
len: 11
v_gene: TRBV25-1
CDR3aa: ASSEPGRETQY

j_gene: TRBJ1-5
abundance: once
len: 10
v_gene: TRBV4-1
CDR3aa: ASSTGGQPQH

j_gene: TRBJ1-5
abundance: NA
len: 12
v_gene: TRBV6-1
CDR3aa: ASGRTGEGQPQH

j_gene: TRBJ2-7
abundance: NA
len: 13
v_gene: TRBV7-2
CDR3aa: ASSSGLAGVYEQY

j_gene: TRBJ1-5
abundance: NA
len: 12
v_gene: TRBV27
CDR3aa: ASGAGASRQPQH

j_gene: TRBJ2-2
abundance: once
len: 13
v_gene: TRBV30
CDR3aa: AWTEGTGIYGELF

j_gene: TRBJ2-1
abundance: NA
len: 14
v_gene: TRBV18
CDR3aa: ASSHQGTGPSGEQF

j_gene: TRBJ2-7
abundance: once
len: 10
v_gene: TRBV6-1
CDR3aa: ASSESGYWIT

j_gene: TRBJ2-3
abundance: NA
len: 10
v_gene: TRBV25-1
CDR3aa: ATSGGTDTQY